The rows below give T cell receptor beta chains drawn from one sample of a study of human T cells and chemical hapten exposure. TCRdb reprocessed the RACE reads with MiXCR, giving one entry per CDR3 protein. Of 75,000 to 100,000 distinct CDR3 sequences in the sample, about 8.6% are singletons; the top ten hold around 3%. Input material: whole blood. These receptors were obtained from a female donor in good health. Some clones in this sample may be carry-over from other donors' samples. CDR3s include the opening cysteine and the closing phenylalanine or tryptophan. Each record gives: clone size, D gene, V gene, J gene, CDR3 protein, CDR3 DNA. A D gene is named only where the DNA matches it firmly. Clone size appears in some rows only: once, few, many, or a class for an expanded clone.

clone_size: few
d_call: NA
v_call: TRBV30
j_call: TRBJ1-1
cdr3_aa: CAWRSTDGITEAFF
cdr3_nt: TGTGCCTGGAGGTCCACAGATGGGATTACTGAAGCTTTCTTT

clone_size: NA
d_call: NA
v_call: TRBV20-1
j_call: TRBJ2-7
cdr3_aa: CSARRTNYEQYF
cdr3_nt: TGCAGTGCTAGGAGGACTAACTACGAGCAGTACTTC

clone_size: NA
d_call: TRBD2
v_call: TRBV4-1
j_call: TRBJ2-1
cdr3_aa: CASSQDPGLVGEQFF
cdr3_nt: TGCGCCAGCAGCCAAGACCCGGGACTAGTTGGTGAGCAGTTCTTC

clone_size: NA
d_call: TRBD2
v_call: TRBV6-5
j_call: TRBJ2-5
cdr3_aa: CASSRLAGGLETQYF
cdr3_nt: TGTGCCAGCAGCCGACTAGCGGGGGGTTTGGAGACCCAGTACTTC

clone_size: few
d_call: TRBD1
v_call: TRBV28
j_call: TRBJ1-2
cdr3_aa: CASSSDRVNYGYTF
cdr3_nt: TGTGCCAGCAGTTCCGACAGGGTTAACTATGGCTACACCTTC

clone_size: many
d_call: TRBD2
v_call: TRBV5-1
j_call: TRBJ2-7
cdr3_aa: CASSLALAGGTYEQYF
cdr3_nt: TGCGCCAGCAGCTTAGCCCTAGCGGGAGGGACCTACGAGCAGTACTTC

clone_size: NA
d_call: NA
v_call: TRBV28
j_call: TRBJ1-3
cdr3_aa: CTSSLDEGRPYTIYF
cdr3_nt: TGTACCAGCAGTTTAGATGAGGGCCGGCCCTACACCATATATTTT

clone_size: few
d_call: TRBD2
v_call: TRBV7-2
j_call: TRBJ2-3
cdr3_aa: CASSLSSSGSTDTQYF
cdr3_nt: TGTGCCAGCAGCTTATCGTCTAGCGGGAGCACAGATACGCAGTATTTT

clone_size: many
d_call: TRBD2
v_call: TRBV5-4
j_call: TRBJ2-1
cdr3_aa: CASSLPGTTSRGYNEQFF
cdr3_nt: TGTGCCAGCAGCTTGCCCGGGACTACCTCTAGAGGGTACAATGAGCAGTTCTTC

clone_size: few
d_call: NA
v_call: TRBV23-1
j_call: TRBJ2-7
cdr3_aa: CASSQRGRSSYEQYF
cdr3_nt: TGCGCCAGCAGTCAAAGGGGTAGGAGCTCCTACGAGCAGTACTTC

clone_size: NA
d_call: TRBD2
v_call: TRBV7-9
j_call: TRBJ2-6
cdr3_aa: CASSGTSVSSGANVLTF
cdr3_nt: TGTGCCAGCAGCGGGACTAGCGTAAGCTCTGGGGCCAACGTCCTGACTTTC

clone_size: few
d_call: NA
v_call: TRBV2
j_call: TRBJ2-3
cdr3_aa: CASSDSVLAGDTQYF
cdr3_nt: TGTGCCAGCAGTGATAGTGTCCTGGCAGGAGATACGCAGTATTTT

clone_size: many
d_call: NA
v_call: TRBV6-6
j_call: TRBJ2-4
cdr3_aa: CASSYEGEKNIQYF
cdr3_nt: TGTGCCAGCAGTTACGAGGGGGAGAAAAACATTCAGTACTTC

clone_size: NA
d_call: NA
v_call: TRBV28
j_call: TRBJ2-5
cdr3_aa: CASSQQGVRVETQYF
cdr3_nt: TGTGCCAGCAGCCAACAGGGCGTCCGGGTGGAGACCCAGTACTTC

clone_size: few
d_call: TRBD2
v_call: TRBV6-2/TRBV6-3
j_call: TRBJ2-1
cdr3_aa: CASSLKREVNEQFF
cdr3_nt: TGTGCCAGCAGTTTAAAGCGGGAGGTTAATGAGCAGTTCTTC

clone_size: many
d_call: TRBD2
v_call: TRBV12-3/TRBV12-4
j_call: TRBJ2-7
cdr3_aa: CASSTGPGLALSEQYF
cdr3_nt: TGTGCCAGCAGTACCGGTCCGGGACTAGCGCTCTCCGAGCAGTACTTC

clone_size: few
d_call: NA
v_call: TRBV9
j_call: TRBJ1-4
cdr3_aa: CASSVESAINEKLFF
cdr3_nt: TGTGCCAGCAGCGTAGAGTCTGCAATAAATGAAAAACTGTTTTTT

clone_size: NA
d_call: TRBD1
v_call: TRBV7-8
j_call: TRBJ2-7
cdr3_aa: CASNPWDRSSYEQYF
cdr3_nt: TGTGCCAGCAACCCATGGGACAGGTCATCCTACGAGCAGTACTTC

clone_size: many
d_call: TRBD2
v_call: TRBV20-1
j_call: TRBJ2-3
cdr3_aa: CSARDLLAGSTDTQYF
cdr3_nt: TGCAGTGCTAGAGATCTGCTAGCGGGAAGCACAGATACGCAGTATTTT

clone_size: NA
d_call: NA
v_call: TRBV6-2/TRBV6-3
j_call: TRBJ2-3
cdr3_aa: CAISDTDTQYF
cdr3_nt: TGTGCCATCTCGGACACAGATACGCAGTATTTT

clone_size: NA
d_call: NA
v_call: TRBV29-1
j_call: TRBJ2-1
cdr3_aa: CSVDFGFYNEQFF
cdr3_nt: TGCAGCGTTGATTTTGGGTTCTACAATGAGCAGTTCTTC

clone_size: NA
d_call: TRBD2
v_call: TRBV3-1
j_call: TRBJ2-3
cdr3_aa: CASSADTAGSLDTQYF
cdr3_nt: TGTGCCAGCAGCGCAGATACAGCGGGATCCTTAGATACGCAGTATTTT

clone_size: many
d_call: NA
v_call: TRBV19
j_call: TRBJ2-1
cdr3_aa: CASSRAPGNEQFF
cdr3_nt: TGTGCCAGTAGTAGGGCCCCAGGCAATGAGCAGTTCTTC

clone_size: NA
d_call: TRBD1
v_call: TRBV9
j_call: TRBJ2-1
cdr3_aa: CASSVEGQGANEQFF
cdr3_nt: TGTGCCAGCAGCGTAGAGGGACAGGGGGCCAATGAGCAGTTCTTC

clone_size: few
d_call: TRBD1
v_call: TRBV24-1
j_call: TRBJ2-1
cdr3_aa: CATSDPGQGSYNEQFF
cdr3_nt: TGTGCCACCAGTGATCCGGGACAGGGCTCCTACAATGAGCAGTTCTTC

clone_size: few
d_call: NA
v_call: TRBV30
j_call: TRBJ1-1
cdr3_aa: CAWSVRGSTEAFF
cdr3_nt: TGTGCCTGGAGTGTACGGGGGAGCACTGAAGCTTTCTTT

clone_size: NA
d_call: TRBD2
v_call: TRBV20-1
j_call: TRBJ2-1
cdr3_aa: CSAVRSGPYNEQFF
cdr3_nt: TGCAGTGCTGTACGTAGCGGGCCATACAATGAGCAGTTCTTC

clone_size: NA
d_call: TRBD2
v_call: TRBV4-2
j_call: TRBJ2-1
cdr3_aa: CASSQPGLAKGEQFF
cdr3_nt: TGTGCCAGCAGCCAGCCGGGACTAGCCAAGGGTGAGCAGTTCTTC

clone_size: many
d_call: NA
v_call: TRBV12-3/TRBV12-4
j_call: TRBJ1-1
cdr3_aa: CASSLWQKNTEAFF
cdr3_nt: TGTGCCAGCAGTTTGTGGCAGAAGAACACTGAAGCTTTCTTT

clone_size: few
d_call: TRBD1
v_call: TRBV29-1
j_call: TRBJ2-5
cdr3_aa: CSVGTGVETQYF
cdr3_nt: TGCAGCGTAGGTACAGGGGTGGAGACCCAGTACTTC

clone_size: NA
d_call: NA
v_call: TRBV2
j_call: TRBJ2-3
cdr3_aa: CASRRLVPGTDTQYF
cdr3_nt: TGTGCCAGCCGCAGACTAGTGCCTGGCACAGATACGCAGTATTTT

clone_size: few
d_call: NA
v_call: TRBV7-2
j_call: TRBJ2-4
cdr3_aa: CASSFDGGHRDIQYF
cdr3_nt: TGTGCCAGCAGCTTCGATGGGGGGCATCGGGACATTCAGTACTTC

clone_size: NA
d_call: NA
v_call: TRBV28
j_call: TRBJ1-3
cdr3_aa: CASREGTSSGNTIYF
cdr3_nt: TGTGCCAGCAGGGAAGGGACTTCCTCTGGAAACACCATATATTTT

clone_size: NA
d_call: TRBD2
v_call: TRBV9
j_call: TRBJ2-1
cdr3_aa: CASSPWTSGRGEQFF
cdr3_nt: TGTGCCAGCAGCCCTTGGACTAGCGGGAGGGGTGAGCAGTTCTTC

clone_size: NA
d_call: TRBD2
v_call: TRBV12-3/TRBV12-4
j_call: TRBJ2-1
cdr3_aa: CASRGASGTNEQFF
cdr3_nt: TGTGCCAGCCGAGGGGCTAGCGGGACGAATGAGCAGTTCTTC

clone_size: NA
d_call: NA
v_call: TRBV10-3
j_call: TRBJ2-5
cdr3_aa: CAISRQEGETQYF
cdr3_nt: TGTGCCATCAGCCGGCAAGAAGGGGAGACCCAGTACTTC

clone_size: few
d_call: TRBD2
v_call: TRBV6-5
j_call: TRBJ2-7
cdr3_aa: CASRKSGDRYYEQYF
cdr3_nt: TGTGCCAGCAGGAAGAGCGGGGATCGGTACTACGAGCAGTACTTC

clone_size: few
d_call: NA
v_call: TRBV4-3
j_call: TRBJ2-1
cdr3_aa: CASSQDLAGIEQFF
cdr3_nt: TGCGCCAGCAGCCAAGACTTGGCAGGGATTGAGCAGTTCTTC

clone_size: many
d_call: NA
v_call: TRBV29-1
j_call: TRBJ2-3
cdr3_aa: CSVDLAGSPDTQYF
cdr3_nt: TGCAGCGTTGATTTGGCAGGATCGCCAGATACGCAGTATTTT

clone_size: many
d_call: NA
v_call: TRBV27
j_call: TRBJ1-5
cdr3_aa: CASSSPARNQPQHF
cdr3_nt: TGTGCCAGCAGTTCACCGGCCCGCAATCAGCCCCAGCATTTT

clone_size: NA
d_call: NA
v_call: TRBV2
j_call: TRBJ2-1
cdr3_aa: CASSEGGATKRQFF
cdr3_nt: TGTGCCAGCAGTGAAGGCGGGGCAACAAAACGGCAGTTCTTC

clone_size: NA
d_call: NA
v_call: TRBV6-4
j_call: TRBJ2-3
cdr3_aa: CASSDKSTDTQYF
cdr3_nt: TGTGCCAGCAGTGACAAAAGCACAGATACGCAGTATTTT

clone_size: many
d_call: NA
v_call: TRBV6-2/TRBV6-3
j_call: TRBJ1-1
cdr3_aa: CASRPFGHGGDTEAFF
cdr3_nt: TGTGCCAGCAGACCATTCGGACACGGAGGCGACACTGAAGCTTTCTTT

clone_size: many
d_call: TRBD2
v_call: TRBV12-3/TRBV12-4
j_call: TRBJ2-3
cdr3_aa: CASSSSSGISTDTQYF
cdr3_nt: TGTGCCAGCAGTTCTTCTAGCGGGATAAGCACAGATACGCAGTATTTT

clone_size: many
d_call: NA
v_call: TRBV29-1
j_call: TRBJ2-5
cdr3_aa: CSVAPDQETQYF
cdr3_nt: TGCAGCGTTGCGCCAGACCAAGAGACCCAGTACTTC

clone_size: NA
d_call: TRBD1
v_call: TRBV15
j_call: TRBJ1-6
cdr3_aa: CATSRYRGQNSPLHF
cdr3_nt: TGTGCCACCAGCAGATACAGGGGCCAGAATTCACCCCTCCACTTT

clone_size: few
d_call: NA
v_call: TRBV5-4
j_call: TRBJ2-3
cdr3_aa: CASSLAGPNTQYF
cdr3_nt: TGTGCCAGCAGCTTGGCAGGCCCAAATACGCAGTATTTT

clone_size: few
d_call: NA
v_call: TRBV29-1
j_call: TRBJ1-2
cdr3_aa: CSVEDPGEDGYTF
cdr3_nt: TGCAGCGTTGAAGACCCAGGGGAGGATGGCTACACCTTC

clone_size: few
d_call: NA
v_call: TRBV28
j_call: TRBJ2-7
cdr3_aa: CASIRGGSYEQYF
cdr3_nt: TGTGCCAGCATTAGGGGAGGCTCCTACGAGCAGTACTTC

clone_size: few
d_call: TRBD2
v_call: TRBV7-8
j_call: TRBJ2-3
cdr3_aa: CASSPRVAGVTDTQYF
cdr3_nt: TGTGCCAGCAGCCCCCGGGTAGCGGGAGTTACAGATACGCAGTATTTT

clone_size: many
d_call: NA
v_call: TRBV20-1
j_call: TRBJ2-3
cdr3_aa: CSASPSTDTQYF
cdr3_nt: TGCAGTGCTTCCCCTAGCACAGATACGCAGTATTTT

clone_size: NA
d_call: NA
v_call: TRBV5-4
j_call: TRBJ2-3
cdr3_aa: CASSQSEDTQYF
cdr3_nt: TGTGCCAGCAGCCAGAGCGAGGATACGCAGTATTTT